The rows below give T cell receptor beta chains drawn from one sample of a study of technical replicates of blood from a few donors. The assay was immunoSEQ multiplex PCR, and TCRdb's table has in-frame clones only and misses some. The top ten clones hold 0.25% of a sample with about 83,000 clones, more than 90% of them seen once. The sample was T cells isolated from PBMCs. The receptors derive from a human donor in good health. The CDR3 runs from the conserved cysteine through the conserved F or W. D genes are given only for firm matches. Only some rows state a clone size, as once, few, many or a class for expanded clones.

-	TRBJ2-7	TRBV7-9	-	TGTGCCAGCAGCTTAGCGGCAGGGGGGACCTACGAGCAGTACTTC	CASSLAAGGTYEQYF
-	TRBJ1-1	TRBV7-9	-	TGTGCCAGCAGCCGACTGGACACGAACACTGAAGCTTTCTTT	CASSRLDTNTEAFF
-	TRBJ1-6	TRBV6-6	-	TGTGCCAGCAGTACGAACAGGGTCTCAGGTTCACCCCTCCACTTT	CASSTNRVSGSPLHF
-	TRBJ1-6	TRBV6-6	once	TGTGCCAGCACTCAGGGAGGATATAATTCACCCCTCCACTTT	CASTQGGYNSPLHF
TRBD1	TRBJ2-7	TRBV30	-	TGTGCCTTCGTTTTGAGGACAGGAAATTACGAGCAGTACTTC	CAFVLRTGNYEQYF
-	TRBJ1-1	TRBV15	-	TGTGCCACCAGCACCAGACATCCTGAAGCTTTCTTT	CATSTRHPEAFF
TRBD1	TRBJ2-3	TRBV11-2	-	TGTGCCAGCAGCCAACACTCACAGGGGCGTGCGGTCACAGATACGCAGTATTTT	CASSQHSQGRAVTDTQYF
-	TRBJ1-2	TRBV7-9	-	TGTGCCAGCAGCTACGACAGCTACTACTATGGCTACACCTTC	CASSYDSYYYGYTF
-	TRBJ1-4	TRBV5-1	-	TGCGCCAGCAGCCCGGACAGTGGATACGAAAAACTGTTTTTT	CASSPDSGYEKLFF
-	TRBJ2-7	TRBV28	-	TGTGCCAGCAGTTCGGGACAAAAGCAGTACTTC	CASSSGQKQYF
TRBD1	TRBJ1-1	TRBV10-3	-	TGTGCCATCTCGCGAGGGGGCGGGGCGCTGCTGAACACTGAAGCTTTCTTT	CAISRGGGALLNTEAFF
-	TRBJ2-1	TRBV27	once	TGTGCCAGCAGTCGAGGGTCTAGACAAAATGAGCAGTTCTTC	CASSRGSRQNEQFF
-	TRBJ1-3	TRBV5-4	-	TGTGCCAGCAGCTTTCAGGGTGGTGGCGGAAACACCATATATTTT	CASSFQGGGGNTIYF
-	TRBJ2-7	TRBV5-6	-	TGTGCCAGCAGCTTGTATGCAGGGTCCTACGAGCAGTACTTC	CASSLYAGSYEQYF
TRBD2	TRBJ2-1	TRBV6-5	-	TGTGCCAGCAGTCTTCCCGGCGGGAGCTACAATGAGCAGTTCTTC	CASSLPGGSYNEQFF
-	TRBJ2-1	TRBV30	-	TGTGCCTGGAGTTTCGGGGTTAATGAGCAGTTCTTC	CAWSFGVNEQFF
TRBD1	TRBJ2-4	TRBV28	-	TGTGCCAGCCACAGGGGAACTACAAACATTCAGTACTTC	CASHRGTTNIQYF
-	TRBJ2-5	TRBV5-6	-	TGTGCCAGCAGCCGGTATCGACAGGCCGGGACCCAGTACTTC	CASSRYRQAGTQYF
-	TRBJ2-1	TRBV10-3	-	TGTGCCATCAGGCAGGGCGGTGGCGATGAGCAGTTCTTC	CAIRQGGGDEQFF
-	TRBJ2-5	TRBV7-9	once	TGTGCCAGCAGCTTACGGTCAACAGGGAAGGAGACCCAGTACTTC	CASSLRSTGKETQYF
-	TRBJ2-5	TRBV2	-	TGTGCCAGCATGTGGGGGCTCCAAGAGACCCAGTACTTC	CASMWGLQETQYF
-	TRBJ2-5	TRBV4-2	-	TGTGCCAGCAGCCAAGATCCCCGCCAGTACCAAGAGACCCAGTACTTC	CASSQDPRQYQETQYF
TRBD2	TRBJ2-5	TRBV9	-	TGTGCCAGCAGCGCTAGCCTAGAATTAGCGGGGCAAGAGACCCAGTACTTC	CASSASLELAGQETQYF
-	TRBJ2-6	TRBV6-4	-	TGTGCCAGCAGTGACTTTCGCTCTGGGGCCAACGTCCTGACTTTC	CASSDFRSGANVLTF
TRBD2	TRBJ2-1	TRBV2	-	TGTGCCAGCAGTGTCTCCCTAGCGGGAGTTGGAAATGAGCAGTTCTTC	CASSVSLAGVGNEQFF
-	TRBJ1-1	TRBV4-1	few	TGCGCCAGCAGCCAAGACAGGGGAACTGAAGCTTTCTTT	CASSQDRGTEAFF
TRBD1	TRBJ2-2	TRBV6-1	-	TGTGCCAGCAAGGGACAGCATGCGAGCGGGGAGCTGTTTTTT	CASKGQHASGELFF
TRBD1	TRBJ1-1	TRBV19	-	TGTGCCAGTAGTACCCCCGGCAGGGGGGCTTTCTTT	CASSTPGRGAFF
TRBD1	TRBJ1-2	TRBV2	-	TGTGCCAGCAGGGGACAGGGGGCAAGTGGCTACACCTTC	CASRGQGASGYTF
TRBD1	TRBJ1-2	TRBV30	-	TGTGCCTGGGACAGGGGTAACTATGGCTACACCTTC	CAWDRGNYGYTF
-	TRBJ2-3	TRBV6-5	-	TGTACGAGCCGGGGGACCACAGATACGCAGTATTTT	CTSRGTTDTQYF
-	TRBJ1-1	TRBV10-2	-	TGCGCCAGCAGTGACCCAAGGGAGGGGAACACTGAAGCTTTCTTT	CASSDPREGNTEAFF
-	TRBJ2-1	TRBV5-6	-	TGTGCCAGCAGCACCCTAGCGAGCTCCTACAATGAGCAGTTCTTC	CASSTLASSYNEQFF
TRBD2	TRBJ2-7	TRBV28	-	TGTGCCAGCAGTTTGAAGTTCGTAGCGGGAGCAATGAAGTACTTC	CASSLKFVAGAMKYF
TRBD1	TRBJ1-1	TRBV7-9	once	TGTGCCAGCAGCTGGGACAGGAACACTGAAGCTTTCTTT	CASSWDRNTEAFF
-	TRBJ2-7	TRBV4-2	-	TGTGCCAGCAGCCAACAAAGCCTTCTGAGCTCCTACGAGCAGTACTTC	CASSQQSLLSSYEQYF
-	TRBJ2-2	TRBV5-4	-	TGTGCCAGCAGCTTGGCACAGGGAACCGGGGAGCTGTTTTTT	CASSLAQGTGELFF
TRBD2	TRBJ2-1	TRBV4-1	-	TGCGCCAGCAGCCAAGCCCAGGGGACTAGCGTAAGCAATGAGCAGTTCTTC	CASSQAQGTSVSNEQFF
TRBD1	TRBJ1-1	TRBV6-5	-	TGTGCCAGCAGTTACGGTCAGGGGGCGCGGAGCACTGAAGCTTTCTTT	CASSYGQGARSTEAFF
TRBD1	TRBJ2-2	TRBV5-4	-	TGTGCCAGCAGCGTGGGACAGGGGGGACCCGGGGAGCTGTTTTTT	CASSVGQGGPGELFF
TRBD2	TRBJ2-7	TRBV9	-	TGTGCCAGCAGCCACTTCGGCCCGGGGGGGCCCAACGAGCAGTACTTC	CASSHFGPGGPNEQYF
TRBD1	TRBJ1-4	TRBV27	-	TGTGCCAGCAGTTCCACTGGACAGGGAATAGGGACTAATGAAAAACTGTTTTTT	CASSSTGQGIGTNEKLFF
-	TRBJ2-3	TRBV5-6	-	TGTGCCAGCAGCCATCAGACTTTCACAGATACGCAGTATTTT	CASSHQTFTDTQYF
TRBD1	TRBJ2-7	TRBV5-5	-	TGTGCCAGCAGCTATGGGACAGCCTACGAGCAGTACTTC	CASSYGTAYEQYF
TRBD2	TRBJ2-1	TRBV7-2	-	TGTGCCAGCAGTCGCACCGGGACTAGCGGTTTGGTTGAGCAGTTCTTC	CASSRTGTSGLVEQFF
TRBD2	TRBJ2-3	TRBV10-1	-	TGCGCCAGCGGCACTAGCGGGAGGGCCCCAGATACGCAGTATTTT	CASGTSGRAPDTQYF